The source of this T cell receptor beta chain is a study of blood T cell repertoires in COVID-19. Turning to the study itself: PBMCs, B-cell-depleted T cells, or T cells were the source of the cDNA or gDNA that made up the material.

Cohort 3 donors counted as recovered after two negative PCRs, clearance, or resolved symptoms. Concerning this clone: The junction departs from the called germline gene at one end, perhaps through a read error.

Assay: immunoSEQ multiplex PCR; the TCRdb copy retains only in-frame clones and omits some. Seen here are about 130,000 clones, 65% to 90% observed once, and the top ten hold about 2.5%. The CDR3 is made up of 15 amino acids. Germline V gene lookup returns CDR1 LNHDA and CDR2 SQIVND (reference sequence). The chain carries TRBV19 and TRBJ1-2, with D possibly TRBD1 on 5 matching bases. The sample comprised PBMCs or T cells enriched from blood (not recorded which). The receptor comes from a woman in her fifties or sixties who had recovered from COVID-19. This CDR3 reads CASSIPGGSIHGCTF. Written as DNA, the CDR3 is TGTGCCAGTAGTATCCCCGGGGGTTCAATACATGGCTGCACCTTC.